Each of the 5 T cell receptor beta chains below was sequenced from the same sample in a study of CD8+ T cells in alopecia areata. cDNA reverse transcribed from extracted RNA served as the sequencing template. Sequenced by immunoSEQ multiplex PCR; TCRdb stores in-frame clones only, minus some. The sample has 4,000 to 4,500 clones; around 65% are singletons. The sample comprised skin. Receptors were obtained from a human donor in good health.

This sequence joins TRBV6-1 and TRBJ1-4; tentative D call: TRBD1 (5 bases). CDR1 is MNHNS and CDR2 is SASEGT in the germline V gene. V was clipped by 5 bases and J by 10 bases, with 20 bases between them. This CDR3 comprises 15 residues. The CDR3 nucleotides read TGTGCCAGCAGTCAAAGGCAGGGAAGGCTGGGAAAACTGTTTTTT. Amino acids: CASSQRQGRLGKLFF.

By sample fraction, this clone is large (0.1 to 1%). The chain recombines TRBV2 with TRBJ2-4; no definite D call. The CDR3 contains 14 residues. Germline values: CDR1 SNHLY, CDR2 FYNNEI. Trimming took 3 bases from V and 6 from J, leaving 12 bases between them. CDR3 nucleotides: TGTGCCAGCAGTGACCCCAGGACCCCAAACATTCAGTACTTC. Its translation is CASSDPRTPNIQYF.

The rearrangement uses TRBV6-1 and TRBJ1-1; D perhaps matches TRBD1 (5 bases). The ends were cut back, 6 bases at V and 6 bases at J, with 11 bases in the middle. The germline V gene encodes CDR1 MNHNS and CDR2 SASEGT. The CDR3 loop spans 12 amino acids. CDR3 sequence (DNA): TGTGCCAGCAGGGGGGTGGTCGCTGAAGCTTTCTTT. It yields the protein CASRGVVAEAFF.

The chain joins TRBV29-1 to TRBJ2-5, with D possibly matching TRBD1 (6 bases). V shed 2 bases and J shed 4 bases, with 8 bases lying between them. The CDR3 length is 12 residues. CDR1 and CDR2 (germline): SQVTM, ANQGSEA. Here the CDR3 reads CSVETGIETQYF. The CDR3 region has the DNA TGCAGCGTTGAAACAGGGATAGAGACCCAGTACTTC.

A few counts support this clone. This chain links TRBV6-1 with TRBJ2-3; 9 bases fit TRBD1. Per the germline V gene, CDR1 is MNHNS and CDR2 is SASEGT. V trimming: 1 base; J trimming: 4 bases; junction bases outside the gene matches: 0. The CDR3 runs 14 residues. The CDR3 region is CASSEGQGADTQYF. The CDR3 DNA is TGTGCCAGCAGTGAAGGACAGGGGGCAGATACGCAGTATTTT.